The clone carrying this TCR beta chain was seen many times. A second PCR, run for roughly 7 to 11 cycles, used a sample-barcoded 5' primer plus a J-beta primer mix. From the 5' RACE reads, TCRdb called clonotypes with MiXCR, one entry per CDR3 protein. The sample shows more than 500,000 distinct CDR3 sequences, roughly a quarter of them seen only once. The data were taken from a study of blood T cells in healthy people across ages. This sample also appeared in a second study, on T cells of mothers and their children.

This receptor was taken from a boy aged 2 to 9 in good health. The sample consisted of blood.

This CDR3 is CASSVGTFYGYTF. The CDR3 DNA is TGTGCCAGCAGCGTTGGTACCTTCTATGGCTACACCTTC. The chain joins TRBV3-1 to TRBJ1-2; D remains unclear. Looked up from germline, CDR1 is LGHDT and CDR2 is YNNKEL (reference sequence). CDR3 size: 13 residues. V was shortened by 5 bases and J by 4 bases, with 11 bases between the two germline ends.